These 9 T cell receptor beta chains share one sample of origin, sequenced in a study of blood T cell repertoires in COVID-19. Clones were read by immunoSEQ multiplex PCR, and TCRdb kept only the in-frame ones, dropping some. The sample holds 120,000 or so clones; roughly 86% are singletons and the top ten take roughly 3.6%. Sequencing input: peripheral blood. The source of these receptors is a woman aged 55-69 years with acute or convalescent COVID-19.

This chain uses TRBV6-5 with TRBJ1-4, with 7 bases lining up with TRBD1. The CDR3 consists of 14 residues. Per germline, CDR1 MNHEY and CDR2 SVGAGI. The trim removed 6 bases at V and 2 bases at J, leaving 3 bases unmatched. In DNA, the CDR3 is TGTGCCAGCAGGACGACAGGGACTAATGAAAAACTGTTTTTT. It yields the protein CASRTTGTNEKLFF.

The chain recombines TRBV28 with TRBJ1-2; 7 bases line up with TRBD1. V lost 5 bases, J lost 8 bases, and 8 bases stayed unmatched. The germline V gene encodes CDR1 MDHEN and CDR2 SYDVKM. This CDR3 region has 13 residues. Here the CDR3 reads CASSLTRTGGYTF. CDR3 DNA: TGTGCCAGCAGTCTCACTCGGACAGGCGGCTACACCTTC.

In the case of this clone: Germline and junction disagree at one end, which may indicate a read error. As DNA, the CDR3 is TGTGCCAGCAGCTCAACCGGACAGAGAGTTAATGAAAGACTGTTTTTT. This sequence encodes CASSSTGQRVNERLFF. The chain joins TRBV7-8 to TRBJ1-4; D may be TRBD1 (6 bases). Germline CDR1 reads SGHVS; CDR2 reads FQNEAQ. The CDR3 covers 16 residues.

The chain employs TRBV27 and TRBJ2-7; 7 nucleotides line up with TRBD1. The CDR3 length is 14 residues. J was trimmed by 6 bases and V by 5 bases; bases with no gene match: 10. CDR1 and CDR2 from the germline V gene are MNHEY and SMNVEV (reference sequence). The CDR3 region is CASSTGDIRSEQYF. DNA for the CDR3: TGTGCCAGCAGTACAGGGGACATCAGGAGCGAGCAGTACTTC.

J is TRBJ1-1 and V is TRBV2; D not certain. Trimming cost V 2 bases and J 1 base, with 8 bases left between them. Looked up from germline, CDR1 is SNHLY and CDR2 is FYNNEI. CDR3 length: 14 residues. The CDR3 loop is CASSEIPWNTEAFF. The CDR3 region has the DNA TGTGCCAGCAGTGAAATCCCTTGGAACACTGAAGCTTTCTTT.

CDR3 in DNA: TGTGCCAGCAGCGCTAGCGGGAGGGCAGATACGCAGTATTTT. Amino acids: CASSASGRADTQYF. The rearrangement joins TRBV9 to TRBJ2-3; 12 bases are shared with TRBD2. Trimming removed 3 bases from V and 4 bases from J; junction bases left unmatched: 0. CDR1 SGDLS and CDR2 YYNGEE come from the germline V gene. The CDR3 extends over 14 amino acids. The full variable domain, rest sourced from reference TRBV9 and TRBJ2-3, is DSGVTQTPKHLITATGQRVTLRCSPRSGDLSVYWYQQSLDQGLQFLIQYYNGEERAKGNILERFSAQQFPDLHSELNLSSLELGDSALYFCASSASGRADTQYFGPGTRLTVL.

The chain employs TRBV29-1 and TRBJ2-2; no reliable D call. Germline V lookup: CDR1 SQVTM, CDR2 ANQGSEA. This CDR3 region has 12 residues. Trimming pared 3 bases from V and 4 bases from J, leaving 6 bases between. The CDR3 region is CSVERSTGELFF. The CDR3 nucleotides are TGCAGCGTTGAGAGGAGCACCGGGGAGCTGTTTTTT.

CDR3 coding DNA: TGTGCCAGCAGCTTTGGGGGCTTGGACACTGAAGCTTTCTTT. It specifies CASSFGGLDTEAFF. The V and J genes are TRBV7-9 and TRBJ1-1, with a tentative D call TRBD1 (6 bases). Trimming took off 3 bases at V and 3 bases at J, with 11 bases between the two ends. The CDR3 contains 14 residues. Germline CDR1 and CDR2: SEHNR and FQNEAQ (reference sequence).

The gene calls are TRBV6-6 and TRBJ1-1; perhaps TRBD1 as D (6 bases). Looked up from germline, CDR1 is MNHNY and CDR2 is SVGAGI (reference sequence). Trimming stripped 6 bases from V and 5 bases from J, with 19 bases between. The CDR3 spans 15 residues. This CDR3 is CASRGLKGQGTEAFF. The CDR3 DNA is TGTGCCAGCAGAGGCCTAAAGGGGCAGGGGACTGAAGCTTTCTTT.